These 12 T cell receptor beta chains originate from one sample sequenced in a study of OX40 agonist ivuxolimab in advanced cancers. Some clones are missing from TCRdb's copy, which holds only in-frame ones; the method was immunoSEQ multiplex PCR. The table has approximately 57,000 clones, 88% seen once. Sequenced material: CD4+ or CD8+ T cells sorted from blood, taken in a trial of the OX40 agonist ivuxolimab. All receptors come from an adult with an advanced solid tumor such as melanoma, head and neck, liver or kidney cancer.

CDR3 bases: TGTGCCAGCAGCTTTGGGACGGGCTACGAGCAGTACTTC. This sequence encodes CASSFGTGYEQYF. This sequence joins TRBV11-3 and TRBJ2-7; D may match TRBD1 or TRBD2 (5 bases each). The V gene lost 3 bases and the J gene lost 3 bases, with 9 bases spanning the gap. Per the germline V gene, CDR1 is SGHNT and CDR2 is YENEEA. The CDR3 sequence is 13 residues long.

In this sample, this clone turned up a few times. V gene TRBV18 combines with J gene TRBJ1-1; D gene unclear. Germline CDR1 and CDR2: KGHSH and LQKENI. V lost 8 bases and J lost 2, with 12 bases in between. The CDR3 covers 13 residues. This CDR3 reads CASTNSGNTEAFF. The CDR3 nucleotides read TGTGCCAGCACCAACAGTGGAAACACTGAAGCTTTCTTT.

V is TRBV27 and J is TRBJ2-1; a weak D match, TRBD2 (5 bases). The germline V gene has CDR1 MNHEY and CDR2 SMNVEV (reference sequence). The CDR3 contains 15 residues. Trimming took off 0 bases at V and 6 bases at J, with 12 bases between the two ends. CDR3 nucleotides: TGTGCCAGCAGTTTATCTTCGGACTTATTCAATGAGCAGTTCTTC. It encodes CASSLSSDLFNEQFF.

The chain carries TRBV5-4 and TRBJ2-7; TRBD2 is a possible D gene (6 bases). V lost 0 bases to trimming and J lost 2 bases, with 15 bases between them. Germline V gene lookup returns CDR1 SGHNT and CDR2 YYREEE (reference sequence). This CDR3 contains 16 residues. The CDR3 sequence: CASSLDRGGAPYEQYF. The DNA of the CDR3 is TGTGCCAGCAGCTTGGATAGGGGCGGGGCTCCCTACGAGCAGTACTTC. The whole variable domain, filled in from reference TRBV5-4 and TRBJ2-7, reads ETGVTQSPTHLIKTRGQQVTLRCSSQSGHNTVSWYQQALGQGPQFIFQYYREEENGRGNFPPRFSGLQFPNYSSELNVNALELDDSALYLCASSLDRGGAPYEQYFGPGTRLTVT.

The V call is TRBV19, the J call TRBJ2-7, with a tentative D call TRBD1 (6 bases). This CDR3 region has 16 residues. The germline gives CDR1 LNHDA, CDR2 SQIVND (reference sequence). V was cut by 3 bases and J by 0 bases, with 15 bases left in between. CDR3 amino acids: CASSILAWDTSYEQYF. CDR3 in DNA: TGTGCCAGTAGTATTTTAGCGTGGGACACCTCCTACGAGCAGTACTTC.

V gene TRBV4-1 combines with J gene TRBJ2-5, with no clear D. Trimming cost V 0 bases and J 5 bases, with 7 bases left between them. The CDR3 is made up of 13 amino acids. Germline loops: CDR1 MGHRA, CDR2 YSYEKL. The CDR3 here is CASSQDLEETQYF. In DNA, the CDR3 is TGCGCCAGCAGCCAAGATCTGGAGGAGACCCAGTACTTC.

As regards this clone: This sample includes further DNA sequences coding for the same CDR3. The J gene is TRBJ2-7, the V gene TRBV27; D remains ambiguous. Germline CDR1 reads MNHEY; CDR2 reads SMNVEV (reference sequence). The V end was cut by 5 bases, the J end by 0 bases, with 8 bases between. CDR3 length equals 13 residues. The CDR3 nucleotides read TGTGCCAGCAGTCCCCCGAGCTCCTACGAGCAGTACTTC. This sequence encodes CASSPPSSYEQYF.

The rearrangement joins TRBV5-1 to TRBJ2-1; TRBD1 agrees at 11 bases. With 3 bases clipped from V and 8 bases from J, the junction kept 4 bases outside the gene matches. The CDR3 totals 14 residues. Germline-derived CDR1 and CDR2 are SGHRS and YFSETQ. CDR3 nucleotides: TGCGCCAGCAGCTCCGGACAGGGGGCGGATGAGCAGTTCTTC. Its translation: CASSSGQGADEQFF.

V usage is TRBV7-6 and J usage is TRBJ1-6; no clear D gene. The length of the CDR3 is 14 residues. The germline CDR1 and CDR2 sequences are SGHVS and FNYEAQ. V was clipped by 1 base and J by 10 bases, with 11 bases between them. The CDR3 loop is CASSLGPFGSPLHF. As DNA, the CDR3 is TGTGCCAGCAGCTTAGGTCCGTTTGGGTCACCCCTCCACTTT.

The chain combines TRBV7-9 with TRBJ2-7; D gene unclear. Germline V gene sequence: CDR1 SEHNR, CDR2 FQNEAQ (reference sequence). The germline V and J ends were trimmed by 3 bases and 7 bases, with 7 bases remaining between them. This CDR3 comprises 11 residues. Here the CDR3 reads CASSFLSEQYF. The DNA for the CDR3 is TGTGCCAGCAGCTTCCTAAGTGAGCAGTACTTC.

The V and J genes are TRBV13 and TRBJ1-1, with TRBD1 as a possible D gene (5 bases). The CDR3 totals 17 residues. The V gene lost 2 bases and the J gene lost 0 bases, with 16 bases spanning the gap. The germline gives CDR1 PRHDT, CDR2 FYEKMQ (reference sequence). CDR3 in DNA: TGTGCCAGCAGCTTAAACACGCCAAACAGGATGAACACTGAAGCTTTCTTT. It yields the protein CASSLNTPNRMNTEAFF.

This chain links TRBV28 with TRBJ2-7; 11 bases are a match to TRBD1. Germline lookup yields CDR1 MDHEN and CDR2 SYDVKM. The V gene end was trimmed by 4 bases and the J gene end by 6 bases; junction bases not matched to a gene: 8. This CDR3 is 15 amino acids long. CDR3 loop: CASSYRDRGALEQYV. DNA for the CDR3: TGTGCCAGCAGTTATAGGGACAGGGGGGCCCTCGAGCAGTACGTC.